This T cell receptor beta chain was sequenced during a study of regulatory dendritic cells for organ transplantation (dated by TCRdb to about 2017). For the wider study: Sorted naive and memory CD4+ and CD8+ T cells had their TCRbeta repertoires sequenced both before and after allostimulation with either regulatory or mature dendritic cells. Broad study findings and their caveats: Among the resting subsets, memory CD8+ T cells contained the most alloreactive TCR clonotypes. Highly diverse repertoires were observed in naive CD4+ and CD8+ T cells, whereas lower diversity was observed in memory cells, and the most oligoclonal repertoires were found in memory CD8+ cells. Only a couple of subjects were sequenced, and considerable between-individual heterogeneity in the alloreactive memory CD8+ T cell pool was noted by the authors. Allostimulation expanded memory CD8+ clones in both subjects, but regulatory dendritic cells appeared to induce more limited expansion than mature dendritic cells.

Naive T cells were sorted as CD45RA+ and memory T cells as CD45RO+ CD4+ or CD8+ cells by FACS. T cells for TCR sequencing came from a couple of healthy control subjects. For the mixed lymphocyte reactions, sorted T cell subsets left unstimulated acted as baseline controls. Genomic DNA was extracted with the Qiagen DNeasy Blood & Tissue Kit. Its CDR3 holds 13 amino acids, cysteine through phenylalanine. Only the CDR3 DNA stays, 39 bases, in frame from base 1. The V and J ends are trimmed by 5 bases and 0 bases, leaving 6 bases between them. CDR1 SGHTA and CDR2 FQGTGA were looked up in the germline V gene. As to this clone: The specificity of this receptor is unknown. Qualities for individual bases were not recorded, and no much larger clone is one base off.

A multiplexed two-step PCR with Vbeta-specific forward primers and Jbeta-specific reverse primers was used to amplify the TCRbeta CDR3 regions. TCRbeta libraries were sequenced on an Illumina instrument through the immunoSEQ service. For the original study's pipeline: V, D and J genes were assigned using IMGT annotation, and counts were corrected for multiplex PCR bias using synthetic CDR3 analogues. The immunoSEQ Analyzer calculated repertoire clonality as one minus the normalized Shannon entropy. Clonal expansion was defined using Fisher's exact test with Benjamini-Hochberg false discovery rate control and a two-tailed threshold of P<0.01. Here the immuneACCESS table is served through TCRdb, limited to in-frame sequences with V and J called. Missing clones are a known gap in these copies; in checked studies unresolved V genes cover under half, and the rest lacks a known reason. That table supplies the V and J calls and clone size; D and trimming were determined from the DNA. The sample records approximately 35,000 clones, less than 90% of which are singletons. The top ten clones comprise over 0.05% of the sample.

The receptor chain draws on TRBV7-3 and TRBJ2-3, with the D segment identity uncertain. Sequencing used naive CD4+ T cells from blood. The sample's cell subset or site label is to be understood as: CD45RA+ naive T cells. This TCR was recovered from a human donor in good health. CDR3 sequence: CASSKTSTDTQYF. The nucleotides read TGTGCCAGCAGCAAAACGAGCACAGATACGCAGTATTTT.